Sequencing of this TCR beta chain was carried out in a study of OX40 agonist ivuxolimab in advanced cancers. At the level of the study: Those enrolled were around 87% male, with a mean age of around 55 years and ages from about 20 to 79. Three dose-escalation patients had partial responses: one with hepatocellular carcinoma and two with cutaneous melanoma.

Findings and caveats of the study: Antigen targets of the expanded peripheral T cells went undetermined.

Germline assignment: CDR1 SGHRS and CDR2 YFSETQ. V was trimmed by 3 bases and J by 1 base, leaving 7 bases between them. CDR3 size: 14 residues. Assay used: immunoSEQ multiplex PCR; TCRdb lists only in-frame clones, some missing. The profile shows approximately 100,000 clones, around nine tenths of them singletons. About this clone: The target antigen is unknown.

This TCR was sampled from an adult with an advanced solid tumor such as melanoma, head and neck, liver or kidney cancer. The sample was CD4+ or CD8+ T cells sorted from blood, taken in a trial of the OX40 agonist ivuxolimab. The chain is built from TRBV5-1 and TRBJ2-2; D not certain. DNA for the CDR3: TGCGCCAGCAGCTCCGGCCAGAACACCGGGGAGCTGTTTTTT. It yields the protein CASSSGQNTGELFF. Using reference TRBV5-1 and TRBJ2-2 for the parts outside the CDR3, the full variable domain is KAGVTQTPRYLIKTRGQQVTLSCSPISGHRSVSWYQQTPGQGLQFLFEYFSETQRNKGNFPGRFSGRQFSNSRSEMNVSTLELGDSALYLCASSSGQNTGELFFGEGSRLTVL.